Sequencing of this T cell receptor (beta chain) was carried out in a study of blood T cell repertoires in COVID-19. Study context: The cDNA or gDNA used as material had been derived from T cells, B-cell-depleted T cells, or PBMCs.

Germline CDR1 SGHDT, CDR2 YYEEEE. The CDR3 spans 13 residues. V was shortened by 2 bases and J by 3 bases, with 6 bases between the two germline ends. Original processing methods: It was from reference gene primer amplification that nucleated cell counts were estimated. Assay: immunoSEQ multiplex PCR; the TCRdb copy retains only in-frame clones and omits some. For V, J and clone size, that table is used; D and trimming come from the DNA. The data show 45,000 to 60,000 clones, more than 75% seen once. The gene calls are TRBV5-6 and TRBJ1-3; D not resolved. The sequenced material came from peripheral blood. This clonotype originated in a man aged 55 to 70 with active or convalescent COVID-19. This CDR3 reads CASSFGVGNTIYF. CDR3 DNA sequence: TGTGCCAGCAGCTTCGGGGTTGGAAACACCATATATTTT.